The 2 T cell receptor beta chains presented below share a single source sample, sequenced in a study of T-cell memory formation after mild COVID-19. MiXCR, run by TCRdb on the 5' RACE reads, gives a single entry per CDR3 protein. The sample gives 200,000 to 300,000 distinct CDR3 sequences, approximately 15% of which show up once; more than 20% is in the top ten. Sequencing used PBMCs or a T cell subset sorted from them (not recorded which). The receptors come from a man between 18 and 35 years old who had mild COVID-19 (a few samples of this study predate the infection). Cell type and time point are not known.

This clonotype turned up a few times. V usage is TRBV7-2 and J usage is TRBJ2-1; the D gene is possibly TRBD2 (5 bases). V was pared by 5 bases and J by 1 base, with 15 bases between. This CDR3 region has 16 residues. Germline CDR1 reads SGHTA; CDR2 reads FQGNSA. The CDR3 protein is CASSRLAGVSYNEQFF. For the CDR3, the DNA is TGTGCCAGCAGCCGCTTGGCGGGCGTGTCCTACAATGAGCAGTTCTTC.

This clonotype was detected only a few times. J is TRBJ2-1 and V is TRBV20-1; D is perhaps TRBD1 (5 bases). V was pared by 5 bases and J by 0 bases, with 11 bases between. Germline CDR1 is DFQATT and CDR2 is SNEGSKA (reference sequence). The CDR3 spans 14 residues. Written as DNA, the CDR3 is TGCAGTGCTCTGTGGGGCGGCTCCTACAATGAGCAGTTCTTC. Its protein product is CSALWGGSYNEQFF.